The rows below give T cell receptor beta chains drawn from one sample of a study of shared clonotypes between healthy human individuals. The repertoire was sequenced with immunoSEQ multiplex PCR; TCRdb's copy has only in-frame clones and lacks some. The sample includes 2 million to 2.5 million clones, roughly 92% of them seen just once. The specimen was naive CD4+ T cells from PBMCs. Receptors originate from a man aged 18 to 29 in good health. Some clones in this sample may be carry-over from other donors' samples. The CDR3 runs from the conserved cysteine through the conserved F or W. A D gene is named only where the DNA matches it firmly. The size of a clone is reported for some rows only, either as once, few or many, or as a class for expanded clones.

clone size	V gene	D gene	J gene	CDR3 DNA	CDR3 protein
.	TRBV28	.	TRBJ1-5	TGTGCCAGCAGGGGAGGACCCGGCAATCAGCCCCAGCATTTT	CASRGGPGNQPQHF
.	TRBV2	.	TRBJ1-2	TGTGCCAGCAGTGACTTGGGGGGCTACACCTTC	CASSDLGGYTF
.	TRBV5-1	.	TRBJ1-1	TGCGCCAGCAGACTTCGGGCAGGGACAAACACTGAAGCTTTCTTT	CASRLRAGTNTEAFF
.	TRBV29-1	.	TRBJ2-5	TGCAGCGTTATAGTCAGCCATGCGATGGAGACCCAGTACTTC	CSVIVSHAMETQYF
few	TRBV2	TRBD1	TRBJ1-1	TGTGCGTGTGGGATTTACAGGGGGATGACTGAAGCTTTCTTT	CACGIYRGMTEAFF
.	TRBV4-1	.	TRBJ2-5	TGCGCCAGCAGCCGAGGGGAAACTCAAGAGACCCAGTACTTC	CASSRGETQETQYF
.	TRBV11-2	.	TRBJ2-1	TGTGCCAGCAGCTTAGGTGGGAGCCCTCTAGGGTTCTTC	CASSLGGSPLGFF
.	TRBV5-1	.	TRBJ2-7	TGCGCCAGCAGCTTCAGGACAGCGACTACCTACGAGCAGTACTTC	CASSFRTATTYEQYF
.	TRBV6-1	.	TRBJ2-2	TGTGCCAGCAGTGGTAGTGGGGGGTTAAACACCGGGGAGCTGTTTTTT	CASSGSGGLNTGELFF
.	TRBV9	TRBD2	TRBJ2-3	TGTGCCAGCAGCGTAGGTGCCCTAGCGGGCCACACAGATACGCAGTATTTT	CASSVGALAGHTDTQYF
.	TRBV15	TRBD2	TRBJ2-1	TGTGCCACCAGCAGAACCCTAGCGGGAGGGAGGGATGAGCAGTTCTTC	CATSRTLAGGRDEQFF
.	TRBV18	.	TRBJ2-7	TGTGCCAGCTCACTCCCCGTTGGCGAGCAGTACTTC	CASSLPVGEQYF
.	TRBV5-6	TRBD2	TRBJ2-2	TGTGCCAGCAGCCCCCAAGGGCGTGGGGGACTAGCGGACACCGGGGAGCTGTTTTTT	CASSPQGRGGLADTGELFF
.	TRBV4-2	.	TRBJ2-7	TGTGCCAGCAGCCTCGCAGCCGGGACTTCAGCCTACGAGCAGTACTTC	CASSLAAGTSAYEQYF
.	TRBV28	.	TRBJ2-1	TGTGCCAGCAGCAGCGGGCGGGACCCTCCGATCTTC	CASSSGRDPPIF
.	TRBV6-6	.	TRBJ1-2	TGTGCCAGCAGTTACTTCAGGGCTCCCCATCTAGGCTACACCTTC	CASSYFRAPHLGYTF
.	TRBV4-1	.	TRBJ1-1	TGCGCCAGCAGCCAAAAAGGAGAGGTTAGGAGAATGAACACTGAAGCTTTCTTT	CASSQKGEVRRMNTEAFF
once	TRBV10-3	.	TRBJ2-2	TGTGCCATCAGTGGTACAACCGGGACTCCTCGCACCGGGGAGCTGTTTTTT	CAISGTTGTPRTGELFF
.	TRBV5-1	TRBD2	TRBJ2-1	TGCGCCAGCAGCTTGGCCGGGACTAGGAAGTTTGAGCAGTTCTTC	CASSLAGTRKFEQFF
.	TRBV11-2	TRBD2	TRBJ2-7	TGTGCCAGCAGCCATGGGGGGACTAGAGATTTCTACGAGCAGTACTTC	CASSHGGTRDFYEQYF
.	TRBV25-1	.	TRBJ1-4	TGTGCCACCCAGGGCACTAATGAAAAACTGTTTTTT	CATQGTNEKLFF
.	TRBV5-1	.	TRBJ2-5	TGCGCCAGCAGCTCCCGGCTTTTGGCTAGCGAAGAGACCCAGTACTTC	CASSSRLLASEETQYF
.	TRBV9	.	TRBJ2-1	TGTGCCAGCAGCGTAGTTCCCGGGACGTCCTACAATGAGCAGTTCTTC	CASSVVPGTSYNEQFF
.	TRBV2	.	TRBJ1-2	TGTGCCAGCAGCTTGGTCAGGGTGAACTATGGCTACACCTTC	CASSLVRVNYGYTF
.	TRBV6-5	.	TRBJ2-1	TGTGCCAGCAGTTACTCCGGCAGCAGCTCCTACAATGAGCAGTTCTTC	CASSYSGSSSYNEQFF
.	TRBV6-1	.	TRBJ2-7	TGTGCCATCAGTGACATCAACGAGCAGTACTTC	CAISDINEQYF
.	TRBV5-1	.	TRBJ1-4	TGCGCCAGCAGCTTGGCCACAGGAACTAATGAAAAACTGTTTTTT	CASSLATGTNEKLFF
.	TRBV7-2	.	TRBJ1-1	TGTGCCAGCAGCTTAGCGGCAGGGGCCGCTTTCTTT	CASSLAAGAAFF
.	TRBV7-2	TRBD1	TRBJ1-5	TGTGCCAGCAGCTTAGCGGGGTACAGGGGGCCTCGGCAGCCCCAGCATTTT	CASSLAGYRGPRQPQHF
.	TRBV5-1	TRBD2	TRBJ2-3	TGCGCCAGCAGCAAATTTAGCGGGAGTTATCCTAGCACAGATACGCAGTATTTT	CASSKFSGSYPSTDTQYF
.	TRBV7-2	TRBD2	TRBJ2-5	TGTGCCAGCAGCTTAGTATCTAGCGGGAGAGAGACCCAGTACTTC	CASSLVSSGRETQYF
.	TRBV18	.	TRBJ1-4	TGTGCCAGCTCACCTCTACAGCAAAAACTGTTTTTT	CASSPLQQKLFF
.	TRBV28	TRBD1	TRBJ2-6	TGTGCCAGCAGTTTATCGGGACAGGGGTTCGGGGCCAACGTCCTGACTTTC	CASSLSGQGFGANVLTF
.	TRBV29-1	TRBD1	TRBJ2-3	TGCAGCGTAGACCGACAGGGGGAGGTCGCAGATACGCAGTATTTT	CSVDRQGEVADTQYF
.	TRBV18	.	TRBJ2-7	TGTGCCAGCTCGCCGACAGCCCAAACTTACGAGCAGTACTTC	CASSPTAQTYEQYF
.	TRBV28	.	TRBJ2-6	TGTGCCAGCAGACAGGGTGGTAACGGGGCCAACGTCCTGACTTTC	CASRQGGNGANVLTF
.	TRBV18	.	TRBJ2-3	TGTGCCAGCTCACCCCCATCCGGTACCCTCACAGATACGCAGTATTTT	CASSPPSGTLTDTQYF
.	TRBV28	TRBD1	TRBJ2-5	TGTGCCAGCAGCAAGACAGGGCGGGAGACCCAGTACTTC	CASSKTGRETQYF
.	TRBV28	.	TRBJ2-1	TGTGCCAGCAGGCAACCCGGCAGGAGCTCCTACAATGAGCAGTTCTTC	CASRQPGRSSYNEQFF
.	TRBV7-2	.	TRBJ2-2	TGTGCCAGCAGCTTAGCGCCAGGGGTCACCGGGGAGCTGTTTTTT	CASSLAPGVTGELFF
.	TRBV9	.	TRBJ2-2	TGTGCCAGCAGCTCTCGGGGTAGCGGGAACACCGGGGAGCTGTTTTTT	CASSSRGSGNTGELFF
.	TRBV19	.	TRBJ1-1	TGTGCCAGTAGTATAAGGGCAGGCCGAACGGGGGAAGCTTTCTTT	CASSIRAGRTGEAFF
.	TRBV7-3	.	TRBJ2-1	TGTGCCAGCAGCTTAGGCCCAGCCGTTTACAATGAGCAGTTCTTC	CASSLGPAVYNEQFF
.	TRBV4-1	.	TRBJ1-1	TGCGCCAGCAGCCAAGAGATTGGCCTTGAAGCTTTCTTT	CASSQEIGLEAFF
.	TRBV11-2	TRBD2	TRBJ2-2	TGTGCCAGCAGCGAGCGGGGGGCCACCGGGGAGCTGTTTTTT	CASSERGATGELFF
once	TRBV5-1	.	TRBJ2-1	TGCGCCAGCAGCTTGGCCCCGGAGAATAATGAGCAGTTCTTC	CASSLAPENNEQFF
.	TRBV6-6	.	TRBJ2-7	TGTGCCAGCAGTTACGTGACTTACGAGCAGTACTTC	CASSYVTYEQYF
.	TRBV4-2	.	TRBJ2-1	TGTGCCAGCAGCCAAGATGGGTCCAGGTCATCCTACAATGAGCAGTTCTTC	CASSQDGSRSSYNEQFF
.	TRBV19	TRBD1	TRBJ1-5	TGTGCCAGTACCGACGGACAGGGCCTAGGGCCCCAGCATTTT	CASTDGQGLGPQHF
.	TRBV7-2	TRBD2	TRBJ2-7	TGTGCCAGCAGTGGCGGACTAGCGGGGCTCTCCTACGAGCAGTACTTC	CASSGGLAGLSYEQYF
.	TRBV27	.	TRBJ1-1	TGTGCCAGCAGTCCGTCAAGGCACACTGAAGCTTTCTTT	CASSPSRHTEAFF
.	TRBV15	.	TRBJ1-1	TGTGCCACCAGCAGGTATAGTCAAGGGGGTGAAGCTTTCTTT	CATSRYSQGGEAFF
.	TRBV13	TRBD2	TRBJ2-3	TGTGCCAGCAGCTTAGGCCGCACGGGAGGCCCCCGGCTGACAGATACGCAGTATTTT	CASSLGRTGGPRLTDTQYF
.	TRBV7-2	.	TRBJ1-5	TGTGCCAGCAGCCTCGTTGGGGGTAGCAATCAGCCCCAGCATTTT	CASSLVGGSNQPQHF
.	TRBV30	TRBD2	TRBJ2-7	TGTGCCTGGAGCCGAGGGGAGGGCGAGCAGTACTTC	CAWSRGEGEQYF
.	TRBV5-1	.	TRBJ1-2	TGCGCCAGCAGCTTAAACGGGGGATCGGATGGCTACACCTTC	CASSLNGGSDGYTF
once	TRBV2	.	TRBJ1-5	TGTGCCAGCAGTTTGGGACGGGAAGGACAGCCCCAGCATTTT	CASSLGREGQPQHF
.	TRBV5-4	TRBD1	TRBJ1-4	TGTGCCAGCAGCCCAGGGGGCCCCCGGGATGAAAAACTGTTTTTT	CASSPGGPRDEKLFF
.	TRBV30	.	TRBJ2-5	TGTGCCTGGAGTGCCCCTTGGGGGAGCGAGACCCAGTACTTC	CAWSAPWGSETQYF
.	TRBV20-1	.	TRBJ2-7	TGCAGCGCTGAGGGGGGTAACGAGCAGTACTTC	CSAEGGNEQYF